A single sample is the source of the 27 T cell receptor beta chains below, sequenced in a study of blood T cells in healthy people across ages (dated by TCRdb to about 2015). The library was made by 5' RACE. TCRdb shows the sequencer as Illumina HiSeq 2500. A second PCR of about 6 to 11 cycles was performed with a sample-barcoded 5' primer and a J-beta primer mix. The public reads were run again by TCRdb, first through fastp at Q25 and then through MiXCR, and only productive beta chains were kept. When rows share a CDR3 protein, they turn into one entry using the most common DNA and genes. The sample table shows approximately 1.5 million distinct CDR3 sequences, and roughly 30% are seen once. Of the sample, roughly 10% falls within the top ten clones. Sequencing used blood. Every receptor here comes from a woman in her twenties or thirties in good health.

In its sample, this clonotype was seen a few times. The chain joins TRBV12-3 or TRBV12-4 to TRBJ1-1; D is possibly TRBD1 (6 bases). CDR3 length: 12 residues. The V gene lost 5 bases and the J gene lost 6 bases, with 10 bases spanning the gap. The DNA for the CDR3 is TGTGCCAGCAGTACTGAGGGGGCTGAAGCTTTCTTT. Its protein is CASSTEGAEAFF.

This clonotype turned up a few times. The genes are TRBV21-1 and TRBJ2-5. TRBV21-1 is reported as a pseudogene. The CDR3 is 15 residues long. CDR3 bases: TGTGCCAGCAGCAAAGGAGTACAGATCCAAGAGACCCAGTACTTC. It specifies CASSKGVQIQETQYF.

The DNA of the CDR3 is TGTGCCAGCAGCCCCGGGACTAGCGATTCGGACGAGCAGTACTTC. Its protein is CASSPGTSDSDEQYF. The chain uses TRBV9 and TRBJ2-7; the match to TRBD2 covers 10 bases. V lost 4 bases and J lost 5; bases outside the gene matches: 9. Germline values: CDR1 SGDLS, CDR2 YYNGEE. This CDR3 region has 15 residues.

The rearrangement uses TRBV29-1 and TRBJ1-2, with D perhaps matching TRBD1 (6 bases). V lost 3 bases and J lost 6, with 11 bases in between. Germline V gene sequence: CDR1 SQVTM, CDR2 ANQGSEA. This CDR3 region has 12 residues. CDR3 protein: CSVDHGGNGYTF. CDR3 in DNA: TGCAGCGTTGATCATGGGGGCAATGGCTACACCTTC.

The CDR3 region is CASSSRPGGTQETQYF. Written as DNA, the CDR3 is TGTGCCAGCAGTTCCCGCCCGGGAGGGACGCAAGAGACCCAGTACTTC. The V and J genes are TRBV12-3 or TRBV12-4 and TRBJ2-5, with 8 nucleotides matching TRBD2. With V trimmed by 4 bases and J by 2 bases, 9 bases remained unmatched. This CDR3 spans 16 amino acids.

V usage is TRBV29-1 and J usage is TRBJ2-5; D is undetermined. The CDR3 loop spans 13 amino acids. V lost 4 bases, J lost 0 bases, and 9 bases lay in between. CDR1 is SQVTM, CDR2 ANQGSEA, per germline. The CDR3 sequence: CSVVDPYQETQYF. CDR3 DNA sequence: TGCAGCGTTGTGGACCCGTACCAAGAGACCCAGTACTTC.

This clonotype was observed a handful of times. This sequence joins TRBV20-1 and TRBJ2-1; D call uncertain. This CDR3 has 13 residues. Germline CDR1 and CDR2: DFQATT and SNEGSKA (reference sequence). Between the trimmed V and J ends, which lost 0 bases and 3 bases, there was a span of 6 bases. The CDR3 loop reads CSARDGRYNEQFF. CDR3 DNA sequence: TGCAGTGCTAGAGATGGCCGCTACAATGAGCAGTTCTTC.

The rearrangement joins TRBV27 to TRBJ2-1; D is tentatively TRBD1 or TRBD2 (5 bases each). The CDR3 sequence is 12 residues long. The V gene lost 8 bases and the J gene lost 6 bases, with 11 bases spanning the gap. From germline, CDR1 is MNHEY and CDR2 SMNVEV (reference sequence). CDR3 sequence: CASGGLSNEQFF. The DNA of the CDR3 is TGTGCCAGCGGGGGTCTCTCCAATGAGCAGTTCTTC.

V and J are TRBV7-2 and TRBJ2-1; D perhaps matches TRBD2 (6 bases). Germline CDR1 SGHTA, CDR2 FQGNSA. The CDR3 consists of 14 residues. Deletions cut 0 bases from V and 10 bases from J, with 13 bases between. This CDR3 is CASSLAAGSWEQFF. The CDR3, as DNA: TGTGCCAGCAGCTTAGCGGCGGGATCGTGGGAGCAGTTCTTC.

This clonotype was counted only a few times. The V call is TRBV6-6, the J call TRBJ1-1; D possibly corresponds to TRBD1 (5 bases). The V gene's germline CDR1 is MNHNY and CDR2 SVGAGI (reference sequence). V lost 10 bases and J lost 0, with 12 bases in between. The length of the CDR3 is 13 residues. The CDR3 nucleotides are TGTGCCATTGGGACGGAGATGAACACTGAAGCTTTCTTT. Its protein product is CAIGTEMNTEAFF.

J is TRBJ1-1 and V is TRBV12-3 or TRBV12-4; 7 nucleotides match TRBD1. V trimming: 6 bases; J trimming: 7 bases; junction bases outside the gene matches: 8. The CDR3 length is 13 residues. The CDR3 DNA reads TGTGCCAGCAGAGGGGGCCAGGGGGTTGAAGCTTTCTTT. Translating gives CASRGGQGVEAFF.

The genes are TRBV7-2 and TRBJ2-7; TRBD1 aligns across 8 bases. Germline CDR1 SGHTA, CDR2 FQGNSA. CDR3 length equals 16 residues. V lost 5 bases, J lost 0 bases, and 9 bases stayed unmatched. The CDR3 spells CASSRTGSKSSYEQYF. The CDR3 coding sequence is TGTGCCAGCAGCCGGACAGGGTCTAAGAGCTCCTACGAGCAGTACTTC.

V is TRBV9 and J is TRBJ2-1; TRBD2 might be the D (6 bases). V was cut by 2 bases and J by 9 bases, with 9 bases left in between. CDR3 length: 12 residues. Germline CDR1 SGDLS, CDR2 YYNGEE. In nucleotides, the CDR3 is TGTGCCAGCAGCGTCCCGGGAGCTGAGCAGTTCTTC. As protein: CASSVPGAEQFF.

This clonotype occurred a few times. V gene TRBV27 combines with J gene TRBJ2-5; D not resolved. Per the germline V gene, CDR1 is MNHEY and CDR2 is SMNVEV (reference sequence). The CDR3 runs 15 residues. V was cut by 3 bases and J by 4 bases, with 15 bases left in between. The CDR3 spells CASSFQAGSVETQYF. The CDR3 DNA sequence: TGTGCCAGCAGTTTTCAAGCCGGGTCGGTAGAGACCCAGTACTTC.

This chain uses TRBV2 with TRBJ2-3, with D unresolved. Deletions cut 4 bases from V and 8 bases from J, with 13 bases between. The CDR3 contains 13 residues. Germline CDR1 reads SNHLY; CDR2 reads FYNNEI. CDR3 nucleotide sequence: TGTGCCAGCAGTGGGCCTAGAGAAGGTACGCAGTATTTT. Its protein product is CASSGPREGTQYF.

The genes are TRBV12-3 or TRBV12-4 and TRBJ1-2; no clear D gene. V lost 5 bases and J 4 bases, leaving 20 bases between the germline ends. The CDR3 length is 16 residues. DNA for the CDR3: TGTGCCAGCAGTCCCCCCCTTTGGGAAAAAGGCTATGGCTACACCTTC. Amino acid sequence: CASSPPLWEKGYGYTF.

This clonotype was picked up a small number of times. CDR3 region: CASSEVAGTADEQYF. The CDR3 bases are TGTGCCAGCAGTGAGGTTGCCGGAACGGCGGACGAGCAGTACTTC. The chain recombines TRBV6-4 with TRBJ2-7; no reliable D call. The CDR3 consists of 15 residues. Trimming cost V 3 bases and J 5 bases, with 17 bases left between them. Germline lookup yields CDR1 MRHNA and CDR2 SNTAGT.

Only a few counts were recorded for this clonotype. The genes are TRBV7-3 and TRBJ2-1, with no clear D. This CDR3 spans 13 amino acids. V was cut by 5 bases and J by 3 bases, with 8 bases left in between. Germline CDR1 SGHTA, CDR2 FQGTGA. The CDR3 nucleotides read TGTGCCAGCAGCCCATCCCTCTACAATGAGCAGTTCTTC. It encodes CASSPSLYNEQFF. Filled out from reference TRBV7-3 and TRBJ2-1, the complete variable domain reads GAGVSQTPSNKVTEKGKYVELRCDPISGHTALYWYRQSLGQGPEFLIYFQGTGAADDSGLPNDRFFAVRPEGSVSTLKIQRTERGDSAVYLCASSPSLYNEQFFGPGTRLTVL.

Note on this clonotype: At one end the junction does not follow the germline gene, possibly because of a read error. The V and J genes are TRBV13 and TRBJ2-2; a weak D match, TRBD1 (7 bases). CDR3 length equals 14 residues. Germline V CDR1 and CDR2: PRHDT, FYEKMQ (reference sequence). CDR3 sequence reads: CASSPGGGTGERFF. CDR3 DNA sequence: TGTGCCAGCAGCCCCGGAGGGGGCACCGGGGAGCGGTTTTTT. Combining the CDR3 with reference TRBV13 and TRBJ2-2 gives the whole variable domain AAGVIQSPRHLIKEKRETATLKCYPIPRHDTVYWYQQGPGQDPQFLISFYEKMQSDKGSIPDRFSAQQFSDYHSELNMSSLELGDSALYFCASSPGGGTGERFFGEGSRLTVL.

This clonotype occurred a few times. The rearrangement joins TRBV12-3 or TRBV12-4 to TRBJ2-5, with D possibly being TRBD2 (6 bases). The CDR3 spans 14 residues. V lost 5 bases and J lost 11, with 21 bases in between. DNA of the CDR3: TGTGCCAGCAGTCCCCGCCCTACGGGAGCCCAGCAGTACTTC. This translates into CASSPRPTGAQQYF.

There are a few counts of this clonotype. This chain joins TRBV5-1 and TRBJ2-7, with D possibly being TRBD1 (6 bases). CDR1 and CDR2 from the germline V gene are SGHRS and YFSETQ. The CDR3 runs to 14 residues. With 0 bases removed from V and 4 bases from J, the gap between germline ends came to 11 bases. DNA for the CDR3: TGCGCCAGCAGCTTGGACAGGGATATTTACGAGCAGTACTTC. Translated, it gives CASSLDRDIYEQYF.

This clonotype is a singleton in its sample. This chain joins TRBV27 and TRBJ1-6, with 7 bases lining up with TRBD1. Per germline, CDR1 MNHEY and CDR2 SMNVEV (reference sequence). The V and J ends lost 6 bases and 7 bases, in that order; junction bases with no gene match: 6. The CDR3 consists of 14 residues. The CDR3 DNA reads as TGTGCCAGCAGATTTCAGACAGGGAATTCACCCCTCCACTTT. Protein: CASRFQTGNSPLHF.

This clonotype was recorded only once. A much larger clonotype is one base distant, so this may be a read error. The V and J genes are TRBV9 and TRBJ2-7, with D possibly being TRBD1 (6 bases). The CDR3 spans 17 residues. Germline V gives CDR1 SGDLS, CDR2 YYNGEE. V shed 4 bases and J shed 1 base, with 21 bases lying between them. The CDR3 nucleotides read TGTGCCAGCAGCCCATCCCTAGTCCGGGACAATTCCTACGAGCAGTACTTC. It encodes CASSPSLVRDNSYEQYF.

This clonotype was observed a handful of times. CDR3 sequence reads: CASSFDGTGLGSQYF. The CDR3 nucleotides read TGCGCCAGCAGCTTTGACGGAACCGGCCTAGGGAGCCAGTACTTC. The V and J genes are TRBV5-1 and TRBJ2-5; D is possibly TRBD2 (5 bases). The V and J ends lost 2 bases and 10 bases respectively, with 21 bases between them. This CDR3 spans 15 amino acids. From germline, CDR1 is SGHRS and CDR2 YFSETQ.

The table lists this clonotype with a few counts. The rearrangement joins TRBV7-9 to TRBJ1-2; D ambiguous. The CDR3 extends over 13 amino acids. Germline loops: CDR1 SEHNR, CDR2 FQNEAQ (reference sequence). With 4 bases removed from V and 5 bases from J, the gap between germline ends came to 11 bases. Here the CDR3 reads CASSYKDGYGYTF. CDR3 DNA sequence: TGTGCCAGCAGCTATAAGGACGGGTATGGCTACACCTTC.

The chain links TRBV20-1 to TRBJ2-5; D unresolved. Germline CDR1 is DFQATT and CDR2 is SNEGSKA (reference sequence). This CDR3 has 11 amino acids. V shed 3 bases and J shed 5 bases, with 7 bases lying between them. The CDR3 DNA is TGCAGTGCTAGGGGCGCCGAGACCCAGTACTTC. Protein product: CSARGAETQYF.

The rearrangement joins TRBV12-3 or TRBV12-4 to TRBJ2-3; 15 bases match TRBD2. CDR3 length: 17 residues. V lost 5 bases, J lost 5 bases, and 8 bases stayed unmatched. For the CDR3, the DNA is TGTGCCAGCAGTCCCTGGACTAGCGGGGGGGGGAGAGATACGCAGTATTTT. Protein: CASSPWTSGGGRDTQYF.